A selection of T cell receptor beta chains follows, all from one sample in a study of sequential checkpoint blockade in melanoma. Repertoires were generated with immunoSEQ multiplex PCR, while TCRdb's copy carries only in-frame clones and drops some. The data contain approximately 4,300 clones, about 60% of them singletons. Sequences were derived from CD8+ T cells sorted from blood (inferred from file names), sampled from a patient given nivolumab and ipilimumab in sequence. The source of these receptors is a human donor with melanoma. CDR3s include the opening cysteine and the closing phenylalanine or tryptophan. D genes are given only for firm matches. Clone size is given for some rows only: seen once, a few or many times, or a class if the clone is expanded.

TRBV7-9	TRBD2	TRBJ2-1	many	TGTGCCAGCAGCCGACTAGCGGGAGGTCCAGGACCTGAGCAGTTCTTC	CASSRLAGGPGPEQFF
TRBV4-1	TRBD1	TRBJ2-2	.	TGCGCCAGCAGCTGGTCCGCGGACAGGGGAGGGCGGGAGCTGTTTTTT	CASSWSADRGGRELFF
TRBV27	.	TRBJ2-3	.	TGTGCCAGCAGTTCCGTAGATACGCAGTATTTT	CASSSVDTQYF
TRBV19	TRBD1	TRBJ1-5	medium-sized	TGTGCCAGTAGTACCTACGGACAGGGCAATCAGCCCCAGCATTTT	CASSTYGQGNQPQHF
TRBV27	.	TRBJ2-1	few	TGTGCCAGCAGTTCGCTCAGGGTATCATACAATGAGCAGTTCTTC	CASSSLRVSYNEQFF
TRBV6-6	.	TRBJ2-7	.	TGTGCCAGCAGTTCCGGACTGGCGAGCTCCTACGAGCAGTACTTC	CASSSGLASSYEQYF
TRBV7-9	TRBD2	TRBJ2-3	few	TGTGCCAGCAGCTATCCCTTTCAAGGGACTAGCGGGATTGATACGCAGTATTTT	CASSYPFQGTSGIDTQYF
TRBV28	TRBD2	TRBJ2-7	few	TGTGCCAGCAGGGGACTAGGAAGCTCCTACGAGCAGTACTTC	CASRGLGSSYEQYF
TRBV7-9	TRBD1	TRBJ2-5	.	TGTGCCAGCAGCTTAGATCCCAGGGGGGAGACCCAGTACTTC	CASSLDPRGETQYF
TRBV14	.	TRBJ2-1	.	TGTGCCAGCAGCCAATTTACAGGGCCCCCTAACAATGAGCAGTTCTTC	CASSQFTGPPNNEQFF
TRBV5-1	.	TRBJ2-4	.	TGCGCCAGCAACTTGGCCGGAGTCCCAAACATTCAGTACTTC	CASNLAGVPNIQYF
TRBV5-6	.	TRBJ2-3	.	TGTGCCAGCAGCTTGTCGAGCGTGACAGATACGCAGTATTTT	CASSLSSVTDTQYF
TRBV15	TRBD2	TRBJ2-1	.	TGTGCCACCAGCAGAGATGGGGGGGGTACCTTAGGGGAGCAGTTCTTC	CATSRDGGGTLGEQFF
TRBV4-3	TRBD1	TRBJ2-7	once	TGCGCCAGCAGCCAGGCTCCGGGACAGGGTTACGAGCAGTACTTC	CASSQAPGQGYEQYF
TRBV18	.	TRBJ2-5	few	TGTGCCAGCTACTCCGAGGTTGTTAGCAGATTCGGAGAGACCCAGTACTTC	CASYSEVVSRFGETQYF
TRBV28	.	TRBJ1-5	.	TGTGCCAGCAGGAGGAGGAATCAGCCCCAGCATTTT	CASRRRNQPQHF
TRBV5-1	TRBD2	TRBJ2-7	.	TGCGCCAGCAGCACCGGGACTAGCGGGGATGTCTACGAGCAGTACTTC	CASSTGTSGDVYEQYF
TRBV27	.	TRBJ2-1	.	TGTTCTTCAGGGTTAGTGTCCTACAATGAGCAGTTCTTC	CSSGLVSYNEQFF
TRBV28	.	TRBJ1-2	once	TGTGCCAGCAATCCAGGGGCCTATGGCTACACCTTC	CASNPGAYGYTF
TRBV2	.	TRBJ2-7	few	TGTGCCAGCAGTTTGGGCTCTTCCCCTAAGGAGCAGTACTTC	CASSLGSSPKEQYF
TRBV27	.	TRBJ2-3	.	TGTGCCAGCTTTAGCCTAGCTTCTAGCACAGATACGCAGTATTTT	CASFSLASSTDTQYF
TRBV30	TRBD1	TRBJ1-1	.	TGTGCCTGGAGTACCCCACAGGGGTACACTGAAGCTTTCTTT	CAWSTPQGYTEAFF
TRBV19	.	TRBJ2-7	few	TGTGCCAGTAGTTTCACAGGTCTCGTGTACGAGCAGTACTTC	CASSFTGLVYEQYF
TRBV5-6	TRBD1	TRBJ2-7	medium-sized	TGTGCCAGCAGCCCACCGGGACAGACCTACGAGCAGTACTTC	CASSPPGQTYEQYF
TRBV9	TRBD2	TRBJ2-3	.	TGTGCCAGCGGGAACCTAGCGGGTTCTACAGATACGCAGTATTTT	CASGNLAGSTDTQYF
TRBV11-2	TRBD2	TRBJ2-1	few	TGTGCCAGCAGCTTAGAGATAGCGGGAGTAGTCAATGAGCAGTTCTTC	CASSLEIAGVVNEQFF
TRBV29-1	.	TRBJ2-1	.	TGCAGCGTTGAGGAACTGGACAGCTCCTACAATGAGCAGTTCTTC	CSVEELDSSYNEQFF
TRBV9	TRBD2	TRBJ2-1	once	TGTGCCAGCAGCGTCGCTAGCGGGAGGGGCGATGAGCAGTTCTTC	CASSVASGRGDEQFF
TRBV11-2	.	TRBJ1-1	.	TGTGCCAGCAGATACTCGGCAGGATTGAACACTGAAGCTTTCTTT	CASRYSAGLNTEAFF
TRBV27	TRBD2	TRBJ2-1	few	TGTGCCAGCAGTCTCCCGGGAGGGCCAGGCAATGAGCAGTTCTTC	CASSLPGGPGNEQFF
TRBV4-2	TRBD2	TRBJ2-7	few	TGTGCCAGCAGCCAAGTGCGGGAGGGCCGGAACGAGCAGTACTTC	CASSQVREGRNEQYF
TRBV9	TRBD2	TRBJ2-1	.	TGTGCCAGCAGCGGCGGGGGTACCTACAATGAGCAGTTCTTC	CASSGGGTYNEQFF
TRBV14	.	TRBJ2-1	.	TGTGCCAGCAGCCTATTAGTCGGGGAGCAGTTCTTC	CASSLLVGEQFF
TRBV27	.	TRBJ2-3	.	TGTGCCAGCAGTTTAGGATTCCGTCGACTCACCACAGATACGCAGTATTTT	CASSLGFRRLTTDTQYF
TRBV5-1	.	TRBJ1-1	.	TGCGCCAGCAGCTTGGTGGGGGCAACTGAAGCTTTCTTT	CASSLVGATEAFF
TRBV7-9	.	TRBJ2-1	few	TGTGCCAGCAGCCCCCGAGGGGGGGATGAGCAGTTCTTC	CASSPRGGDEQFF
TRBV10-1	.	TRBJ1-1	few	TGCGCCAGCAGTGAGAACCGGGTCACTGAAGCTTTCTTT	CASSENRVTEAFF
TRBV19	TRBD2	TRBJ2-7	.	TGTGCCAGTAGCGCCTTCGCAGGTTTAGCGGGAGGGAGCGAGCAGTACTTC	CASSAFAGLAGGSEQYF
TRBV9	TRBD2	TRBJ2-5	.	TGTGCCAGCAGCCCCGGGACTAGCTTCGAAGAGACCCAGTACTTC	CASSPGTSFEETQYF
TRBV5-1	TRBD2	TRBJ2-7	.	TGCGCCAGCAGCTCCCAAATGCCACTAGCGGGAGGTGACCCCTACGAGCAGTACTTC	CASSSQMPLAGGDPYEQYF
TRBV6-5	TRBD2	TRBJ2-1	.	TGTGCCAGCAGTCCCGGGACTAGCGGGAGCAATGAGCAGTTCTTC	CASSPGTSGSNEQFF
TRBV7-2	TRBD2	TRBJ2-7	.	TGTGCCAGCAGCTTAGGTGGTAGCGGGAGAGGCGAGCAGTACTTC	CASSLGGSGRGEQYF